A single sample gave rise to the 20 T cell receptor beta chains below, sequenced in a study of blood T cells in healthy people across ages. Through a sample-barcoded 5' primer and a J-beta primer mix, a second PCR was run for roughly 6 to 12 cycles. TCRdb ran MiXCR on the 5' RACE reads and lists one entry per CDR3 protein. The table includes approximately 960,000 distinct CDR3 sequences, about 29% detected once. This sample was also put to use in a study of T cells of mothers and their children.

The sample consisted of blood. Source of these receptors: a woman aged 40 to 50 in good health.

At least ten counts were recorded for this clonotype. The junction departs from the called germline gene at one end, perhaps through a read error. CDR3 coding DNA: TGCGCCAGCAGCTTGTCCGGGAATCAGCCCCAGCATTTT. This sequence encodes CASSLSGNQPQHF. This chain joins TRBV12-3 or TRBV12-4 and TRBJ1-5; D is unresolved. There are 13 residues in the CDR3.

The CDR3: CASTVRLGSQTKTDTQYF. The CDR3 DNA follows: TGTGCCAGCACCGTAAGGCTTGGTAGCCAAACGAAGACAGATACGCAGTATTTT. The chain couples TRBV6-2 or TRBV6-3 to TRBJ2-3; the D is unclear. The CDR3 totals 18 residues. The germline V gene encodes CDR1 MNHEY and CDR2 SVGEGT. V lost 7 bases, J lost 3 bases, and 26 bases lay in between.

This clonotype was counted between two and nine times. The V gene is TRBV7-3, the J gene TRBJ2-3, with 9 bases matching TRBD2. This CDR3 spans 16 amino acids. The trim removed 5 bases at V and 0 bases at J, leaving 6 bases unmatched. The V gene's germline CDR1 is SGHTA and CDR2 FQGTGA. The CDR3 sequence: CASSPGTSRSTDTQYF. CDR3 bases: TGTGCCAGCAGCCCCGGGACTAGCAGAAGCACAGATACGCAGTATTTT.

The rearrangement links TRBV6-5 to TRBJ2-5, with 8 nucleotides matching TRBD1. The CDR3 extends over 15 amino acids. The germline CDR1 and CDR2 sequences are MNHEY and SVGAGI. The junction had 8 bases not matched to a gene; V was cut back by 3 bases and J by 5 bases. The CDR3 region has the DNA TGTGCCAGCAGTTATGGCAGGGGGCGCAGGGAGACCCAGTACTTC. Protein sequence: CASSYGRGRRETQYF.

This clonotype was counted only a few times. The chain employs TRBV14 and TRBJ2-5; D ambiguous. V dropped 0 bases and J dropped 1 base, with 3 bases sitting between them. The germline gives CDR1 SGHDN, CDR2 FVKESK. The CDR3 covers 13 residues. This CDR3 is CASSQDLQETQYF. For the CDR3, the DNA is TGTGCCAGCAGCCAAGATCTCCAAGAGACCCAGTACTTC. Full variable domain (missing parts from reference TRBV14 and TRBJ2-5): EAGVTQFPSHSVIEKGQTVTLRCDPISGHDNLYWYRRVMGKEIKFLLHFVKESKQDESGMPNNRFLAERTGGTYSTLKVQPAELEDSGVYFCASSQDLQETQYFGPGTRLLVL.

This chain uses TRBV3-1 with TRBJ2-1; D not certain. The CDR3 runs to 12 residues. The germline CDR1 and CDR2 sequences are LGHDT and YNNKEL (reference sequence). With 5 bases removed from V and 10 bases from J, the gap between germline ends came to 12 bases. CDR3 amino acids: CASSLGPSEQFF. The CDR3, as DNA: TGTGCCAGCAGCTTAGGACCCAGCGAGCAGTTCTTC.

In the case of this clonotype: At one boundary the junction diverges from the germline segment, which might be a read error. This rearrangement joins TRBV6-4 to TRBJ1-2; 12 positions agree with TRBD1. This CDR3 region has 16 residues. The V gene's germline CDR1 is MRHNA and CDR2 SNTAGT. The DNA of the CDR3 is TGTACCAGCAGCGAGGGACAGGGGGCTCGCAGCTATGGCTACACCTTC. Translated: CTSSEGQGARSYGYTF.

The chain is built from TRBV12-3 or TRBV12-4 and TRBJ1-6; a possible D gene is TRBD1 (6 bases). This CDR3 is 14 amino acids long. The ends were cut back, 5 bases at V and 10 bases at J, with 15 bases in the middle. CDR3 residues: CASSPSAGASPLHF. In nucleotides, the CDR3 is TGTGCCAGCAGTCCTTCGGCAGGGGCGTCACCCCTCCACTTT.

This clonotype was counted between two and nine times. This rearrangement joins TRBV4-1 to TRBJ2-5; TRBD1 matches 10 bases. The CDR3 consists of 15 residues. The V gene's germline CDR1 is MGHRA and CDR2 YSYEKL. The J segment lost 3 bases and the V segment lost 4 bases, leaving 5 bases of the junction unmatched. DNA for the CDR3: TGCGCCAGCAGCCGGCCCGGGACAGGGGAAGAGACCCAGTACTTC. Its protein is CASSRPGTGEETQYF.

The CDR3 spells CASSPREVWEQFF. In DNA, the CDR3 is TGTGCCAGCAGCCCCCGGGAGGTTTGGGAGCAGTTCTTC. The chain couples TRBV7-2 to TRBJ2-1, with TRBD2 identical over 7 bases. V shed 5 bases, J shed 10 bases, and the junction held 8 bases outside the gene matches. The germline gives CDR1 SGHTA, CDR2 FQGNSA. CDR3 length: 13 amino acids.

This clonotype has only a few counts. With a much larger clone just one base away, this may be a read error. The chain has TRBV29-1 and TRBJ1-1, with a weak D call TRBD1 (6 bases). The CDR3 is 13 amino acids. The germline gives CDR1 SQVTM, CDR2 ANQGSEA. Trimming stripped 4 bases from V and 1 base from J, with 10 bases between. The CDR3 sequence: CSVGTGTNTEAFF. The CDR3 bases are TGCAGCGTTGGAACAGGGACGAACACTGAAGCTTTCTTT.

The J gene is TRBJ1-2, the V gene TRBV27; the match to TRBD1 covers 12 bases. CDR1 is MNHEY, CDR2 SMNVEV, per germline (reference sequence). J gave up 3 bases and V 4 bases, and 6 bases lay outside the gene matches. This CDR3 contains 16 residues. The CDR3 is CASSSGTGGEDYGYTF. The CDR3 bases are TGTGCCAGCAGTTCCGGGACAGGGGGCGAGGACTATGGCTACACCTTC.

This clonotype was detected a few times. The chain links TRBV7-9 to TRBJ1-2, with D hard to call. V gave up 0 bases and J gave up 0 bases, with 8 bases separating them. CDR1 is SEHNR and CDR2 is FQNEAQ in the germline V gene (reference sequence). The CDR3 spans 15 residues. The CDR3 coding sequence is TGTGCCAGCAGCTTAGCTACGTCAGCTAACTATGGCTACACCTTC. Its protein product is CASSLATSANYGYTF.

The rearrangement uses TRBV20-1 and TRBJ2-2; 12 nucleotides match TRBD2. J was trimmed by 7 bases and V by 2 bases; bases with no gene match: 8. This CDR3 is 16 amino acids long. The V gene's germline CDR1 is DFQATT and CDR2 SNEGSKA (reference sequence). Here the CDR3 reads CSARTTSGGSYGELFF. The CDR3 DNA follows: TGCAGTGCTAGAACCACTAGCGGGGGGTCGTACGGGGAGCTGTTTTTT.

Concerning this clonotype: Compared with germline, one end of the junction differs, possibly owing to a read error. The chain uses TRBV6-6 and TRBJ1-2, with D perhaps TRBD1 (6 bases). The CDR3 covers 14 residues. The germline V gene has CDR1 MNHNY and CDR2 SVGAGI (reference sequence). CDR3: CAGSYSRGDYGYTF. As DNA, the CDR3 is TGTGCCGGCAGTTACAGTAGGGGGGACTATGGCTACACCTTC.

This chain uses TRBV5-1 with TRBJ2-3, with D hard to call. Trimming removed 1 base at V and 3 bases at J, with 12 bases between. The CDR3 totals 15 residues. The germline V gene has CDR1 SGHRS and CDR2 YFSETQ. The CDR3 region is CASSLSGFETDTQYF. CDR3 DNA sequence: TGCGCCAGCAGCTTGTCGGGTTTCGAGACAGATACGCAGTATTTT.

As regards this clonotype: A single base separates this from a much larger clone, so it may be a read error. This rearrangement joins TRBV27 to TRBJ1-2, with D possibly TRBD1 on 5 matching bases. The CDR3 is 13 residues long. The V gene's germline CDR1 is MNHEY and CDR2 SMNVEV (reference sequence). The CDR3 sequence: CAGSLRQGRGYTF. The DNA for the CDR3 is TGTGCCGGCAGTTTAAGGCAGGGTCGGGGCTACACCTTC.

This chain connects TRBV4-1 to TRBJ2-1; D is uncertain. Between the trimmed V and J ends, which lost 0 bases and 2 bases, there was a span of 8 bases. The CDR3 covers 15 residues. The germline gives CDR1 MGHRA, CDR2 YSYEKL. The CDR3 spells CASSQEPYPYNEQFF. CDR3 DNA sequence: TGCGCCAGCAGCCAAGAGCCGTATCCCTACAATGAGCAGTTCTTC.

This clonotype was observed many times. V usage is TRBV5-1 and J usage is TRBJ1-2, with D possibly being TRBD1 (5 bases). In germline, CDR1 is SGHRS, CDR2 YFSETQ. This CDR3 region has 15 residues. V lost 0 bases and J lost 2, with 11 bases in between. The CDR3 reads CASSLEGLANYGYTF. CDR3 bases: TGCGCCAGCAGCTTGGAGGGGTTAGCAAACTATGGCTACACCTTC.

The chain joins TRBV5-1 to TRBJ1-2; 9 nucleotides agree with TRBD1. The CDR3 sequence is 15 residues long. The junction had 9 bases not matched to a gene; V was cut back by 3 bases and J by 6 bases. The germline V gene has CDR1 SGHRS and CDR2 YFSETQ. CDR3 in amino acids: CASSSGQGIGHGYTF. In DNA form, the CDR3 reads TGCGCCAGCAGCTCGGGACAGGGTATTGGCCATGGCTACACCTTC.